A single sample gave rise to the 9 T cell receptor beta chains below, sequenced in a study of blood T cell repertoires in COVID-19. The assay was immunoSEQ multiplex PCR, and TCRdb's table has in-frame clones only and misses some. The table has under 300,000 clones, over 80% seen once. The sample was PBMCs or T cells enriched from blood (not recorded which). The receptors stem from a woman aged 18 to 35 who had recovered from COVID-19.

The V gene is TRBV10-2, the J gene TRBJ2-2; 14 bases are shared with TRBD2. Germline V gene sequence: CDR1 WSHSY, CDR2 SAAADI. J gave up 7 bases and V 6 bases, and 10 bases lay outside the gene matches. The CDR3 has 17 amino acids. The CDR3 region is CASRAGPGLAGVGELFF. For the CDR3, the DNA is TGCGCCAGCAGGGCGGGACCGGGACTAGCGGGAGTCGGGGAGCTGTTTTTT.

This chain uses TRBV2 with TRBJ1-3; D uncertain. The CDR3 length is 14 residues. Trimming removed 8 bases at V and 0 bases at J, with 11 bases between. Germline V gives CDR1 SNHLY, CDR2 FYNNEI. CDR3 DNA: TGTGCCAGCTCCCTAACCTACTCTGGAAACACCATATATTTT. Protein: CASSLTYSGNTIYF.

This chain uses TRBV10-3 with TRBJ1-5; maybe TRBD1 (5 bases). Germline lookup yields CDR1 ENHRY and CDR2 SYGVKD. CDR3 size: 15 residues. Trimming took 11 bases from V and 0 from J, leaving 17 bases between them. Here the CDR3 DNA reads TGTGCCCTCATCATGCGGGGCCTTAGCAATCAGCCCCAGCATTTT. Translating gives CALIMRGLSNQPQHF.

The V call is TRBV3-1 (or the pseudogene TRBV3-2), the J call TRBJ1-1, with 10 bases matching TRBD1. The CDR3 is 13 amino acids. Germline values: CDR1 LGHDT, CDR2 YNNKEL (reference sequence). After removal of 10 bases from V and 6 bases from J, the junction contained 8 bases not matched to a gene. The CDR3 region is CATSPGTGAEAFF. In DNA, the CDR3 is TGTGCCACCAGTCCCGGGACAGGGGCTGAAGCTTTCTTT.

V and J are TRBV4-2 and TRBJ2-1; TRBD2 agrees at 8 bases. Trimming took 3 bases from V and 4 from J; bases not matched to a gene: 5. The length of the CDR3 is 15 residues. The germline gives CDR1 LGHNA, CDR2 YNFKEQ. The CDR3 region has the DNA TGTGCCAGCAGCCAGAGCGGGAGAGTTTACAATGAGCAGTTCTTC. This sequence encodes CASSQSGRVYNEQFF.

The chain joins TRBV27 to TRBJ1-6; 8 nucleotides line up with TRBD1. The V gene end was trimmed by 5 bases and the J gene end by 0 bases; junction bases not matched to a gene: 9. This CDR3 contains 18 residues. Looked up from germline, CDR1 is MNHEY and CDR2 is SMNVEV (reference sequence). The CDR3 reads CASSPGQGYSSYNSPLHF. The CDR3 bases are TGTGCCAGCAGTCCCGGACAGGGTTACAGCTCCTATAATTCACCCCTCCACTTT.

In its sample, this clone was seen once. The rearrangement uses TRBV14 and TRBJ2-1; perhaps TRBD2 as D (5 bases). Between the trimmed V and J ends, which lost 3 bases and 7 bases, there was a span of 22 bases. The CDR3 spans 17 residues. Germline CDR1 SGHDN, CDR2 FVKESK. CDR3 loop: CASSQELVAVGGNEQFF. CDR3 in DNA: TGTGCCAGCAGCCAGGAACTAGTTGCCGTGGGTGGGAATGAGCAGTTCTTC.

The chain recombines TRBV7-3 with TRBJ2-1; 14 nucleotides agree with TRBD2. CDR1 and CDR2 (germline): SGHTA, FQGTGA. The CDR3 spans 19 residues. The trim removed 5 bases at V and 0 bases at J, leaving 9 bases unmatched. CDR3 residues: CASSLAGLAGVSSYNEQFF. CDR3 sequence (DNA): TGTGCCAGCAGCCTCGCGGGACTAGCGGGGGTAAGCTCCTACAATGAGCAGTTCTTC.

The CDR3 sequence is CASSQDRQGGDSPLHF. The CDR3 nucleotides read TGCGCCAGCAGCCAAGATAGACAGGGTGGGGATTCACCCCTCCACTTT. The J gene is TRBJ1-6, the V gene TRBV4-3, with 7 bases that match TRBD1. The J segment lost 8 bases and the V segment lost 0 bases, leaving 7 bases of the junction unmatched. CDR1 is LGHNA and CDR2 is YSLEER in the germline V gene. CDR3 length: 16 residues.